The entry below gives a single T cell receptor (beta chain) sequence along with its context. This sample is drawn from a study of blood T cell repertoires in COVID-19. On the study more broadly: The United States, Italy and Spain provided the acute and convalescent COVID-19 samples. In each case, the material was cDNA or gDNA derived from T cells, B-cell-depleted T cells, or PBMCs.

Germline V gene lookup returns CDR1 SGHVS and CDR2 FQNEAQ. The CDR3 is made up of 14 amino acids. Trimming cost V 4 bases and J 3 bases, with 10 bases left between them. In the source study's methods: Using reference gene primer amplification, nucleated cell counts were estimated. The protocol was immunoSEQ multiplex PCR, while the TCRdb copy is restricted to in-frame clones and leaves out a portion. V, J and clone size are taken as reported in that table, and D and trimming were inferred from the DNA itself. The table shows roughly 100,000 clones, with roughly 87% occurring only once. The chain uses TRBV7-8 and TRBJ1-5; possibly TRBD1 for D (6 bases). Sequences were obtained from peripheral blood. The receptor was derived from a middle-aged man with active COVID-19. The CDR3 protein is CASSSQGFNQPQHF. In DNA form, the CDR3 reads TGTGCCAGCAGCTCTCAGGGGTTCAATCAGCCCCAGCATTTT.